The 19 T cell receptor beta chains in this list originate from one sample, sequenced in a study of T-cell memory formation after mild COVID-19 (dated by TCRdb to the early 2020s). Libraries were built with 5' RACE. Sequencing was carried out with an Illumina NovaSeq 6000. TCRdb took the public reads, trimmed them with fastp at Q25, ran MiXCR for clone calling and kept in-frame beta chains. Every CDR3 protein is listed once, alongside the most common genes and DNA of its rows. For this sample the table gives roughly 200,000 distinct CDR3 sequences, of which roughly 17% were detected only once. The ten largest clones take up approximately 2.2% of the sample. Material: PBMCs or a T cell subset sorted from them (not recorded which). These receptors all stem from an adult woman who had mild COVID-19 (a few samples of this study predate the infection). The sample titles of this study are shuffled in the database, so cell type and time point are left out; the donor was told from shared clones.

This clonotype was detected many times. The CDR3 nucleotides read TGTGCCAGCAGCTTATTGGAAAGTGGGGGGTCAGAGACCCAGTACTTC. Translated: CASSLLESGGSETQYF. The chain is built from TRBV7-8 and TRBJ2-5, with D tentatively TRBD2 (6 bases). There are 16 residues in the CDR3. Germline assignment: CDR1 SGHVS and CDR2 FQNEAQ. V lost 2 bases and J lost 4, with 17 bases in between. Drawing the rest from reference TRBV7-8 and TRBJ2-5, the complete variable domain is GAGVSQSPRYKVAKRGQDVALRCDPISGHVSLFWYQQALGQGPEFLTYFQNEAQLDKSGLPSDRFFAERPEGSVSTLKIQRTQQEDSAVYLCASSLLESGGSETQYFGPGTRLLVL.

This clonotype has a handful of counts. The chain is built from TRBV7-9 and TRBJ2-7, with a weak D call TRBD1 (5 bases). CDR1 SEHNR and CDR2 FQNEAQ come from the germline V gene (reference sequence). Deletions cut 0 bases from V and 4 bases from J, with 10 bases between. The CDR3 is 14 amino acids. CDR3 amino acids: CASSLAASGYEQYF. Written as DNA, the CDR3 is TGTGCCAGCAGCTTAGCAGCCTCAGGGTACGAGCAGTACTTC.

This clonotype was recorded a few times. V gene TRBV5-1 combines with J gene TRBJ2-7; 7 bases fit TRBD2. Germline V lookup: CDR1 SGHRS, CDR2 YFSETQ. V trimming: 2 bases; J trimming: 0 bases; junction bases outside the gene matches: 8. The CDR3 totals 16 residues. The CDR3 bases are TGCGCCAGCAGCTTATCAGGTTCGGGGGGCTCCTACGAGCAGTACTTC. It codes for CASSLSGSGGSYEQYF.

The V gene is TRBV7-2, the J gene TRBJ2-7, with 7 bases lining up with TRBD1. The J segment lost 0 bases and the V segment lost 6 bases, leaving 5 bases of the junction unmatched. The CDR3 consists of 14 residues. CDR1 is SGHTA, CDR2 FQGNSA, per germline. CDR3 nucleotides: TGTGCCAGCAGTGAGGGACAGCACTCCTACGAGCAGTACTTC. Translation: CASSEGQHSYEQYF.

This clonotype was found a few times. V gene TRBV5-4 combines with J gene TRBJ2-3; 7 nucleotides line up with TRBD2. Germline V gene sequence: CDR1 SGHNT, CDR2 YYREEE (reference sequence). The CDR3 runs to 14 residues. V lost 4 bases, J lost 1 base, and 3 bases stayed unmatched. The CDR3 sequence is CASSRDYGTDTQYF. CDR3 bases: TGTGCCAGCAGCAGGGACTACGGCACAGATACGCAGTATTTT.

There are many counts of this clonotype. The genes are TRBV20-1 and TRBJ2-1; TRBD2 agrees at 9 bases. Unmatched junction bases numbered 17, after V lost 1 base and J lost 1 base. The CDR3 consists of 20 residues. Germline lookup yields CDR1 DFQATT and CDR2 SNEGSKA (reference sequence). The CDR3 loop reads CSARALLSSGDKGSYNEQFF. The CDR3 region has the DNA TGCAGTGCTAGAGCACTTCTTTCTAGCGGGGATAAGGGGTCCTACAATGAGCAGTTCTTC.

This sequence joins TRBV5-1 and TRBJ2-2; D is unclear. The CDR3 has 13 amino acids. CDR1 and CDR2 (germline): SGHRS, YFSETQ. Trimming took off 0 bases at V and 7 bases at J, with 7 bases between the two ends. The CDR3 nucleotides read TGCGCCAGCAGCTTGGAGCTGCTCGGGGAGCTGTTTTTT. Protein product: CASSLELLGELFF.

V gene TRBV4-1 combines with J gene TRBJ1-1, with 7 bases that match TRBD1. CDR3 size: 16 residues. Germline V gene sequence: CDR1 MGHRA, CDR2 YSYEKL. V shed 0 bases and J 5 bases; nucleotides not matched to a gene: 9. Here the CDR3 reads CASSQDGVGGFTEAFF. The DNA for the CDR3 is TGCGCCAGCAGCCAAGATGGGGTAGGGGGCTTTACTGAAGCTTTCTTT.

The chain employs TRBV29-1 and TRBJ2-7; no reliable D call. CDR1 is SQVTM, CDR2 ANQGSEA, per germline. The CDR3 covers 12 residues. Trimming left V 3 bases short and J 5 bases short, with 11 bases between. CDR3 sequence: CSVDSGPDEQYF. The CDR3 region has the DNA TGCAGCGTTGATTCCGGTCCCGACGAGCAGTACTTC.

CDR3 amino acids: CATSESPVSDEQFF. The CDR3 DNA sequence: TGTGCCACCAGTGAGAGCCCCGTTAGTGATGAGCAGTTCTTC. J is TRBJ2-1 and V is TRBV24-1, with D unresolved. CDR3 length equals 14 residues. CDR1 KGHDR and CDR2 SFDVKD come from the germline V gene. The ends were cut back, 4 bases at V and 8 bases at J, with 14 bases in the middle.

The chain links TRBV4-1 to TRBJ1-6; perhaps TRBD1 as D (5 bases). V was shortened by 4 bases and J by 9 bases, with 16 bases between the two germline ends. This CDR3 is 15 amino acids long. Germline CDR1 is MGHRA and CDR2 is YSYEKL. CDR3 bases: TGCGCCAGCAGCCCGCTCGGGCAGGGCGCTTCACCCCTCCACTTT. Amino acids: CASSPLGQGASPLHF.

This clonotype was seen ten or more times. The chain employs TRBV7-9 and TRBJ2-3, with TRBD2 matching over 7 bases. Unmatched junction bases numbered 8, after V lost 5 bases and J lost 6 bases. Germline-derived CDR1 and CDR2 are SEHNR and FQNEAQ (reference sequence). The CDR3 extends over 14 amino acids. CDR3 sequence: CASSKSGASDTQYF. Here the CDR3 DNA reads TGTGCCAGCAGCAAAAGCGGGGCGAGCGATACGCAGTATTTT.

The gene calls are TRBV4-2 and TRBJ1-2; D is unresolved. The ends were cut back, 0 bases at V and 3 bases at J, with 11 bases in the middle. CDR1 is LGHNA and CDR2 is YNFKEQ in the germline V gene. The CDR3 has 15 amino acids. CDR3 bases: TGTGCCAGCAGCCAAGATGGGCAGCGAGACTATGGCTACACCTTC. Translation: CASSQDGQRDYGYTF.

This clonotype was counted at least ten times. V is TRBV7-9 and J is TRBJ2-3; D could derive from TRBD1 or TRBD2 (5 bases each). Germline lookup yields CDR1 SEHNR and CDR2 FQNEAQ (reference sequence). The CDR3 runs 15 residues. Trimming pared 2 bases from V and 3 bases from J, leaving 12 bases between. In DNA form, the CDR3 reads TGTGCCAGCAGCTTATTCCAGGGCGGGACAGATACGCAGTATTTT. It encodes CASSLFQGGTDTQYF.

The table lists this clonotype with a few counts. The chain couples TRBV3-1 to TRBJ2-7, with a tentative D call TRBD1 (5 bases). The ends were cut back, 3 bases at V and 2 bases at J, with 5 bases in the middle. Germline V lookup: CDR1 LGHDT, CDR2 YNNKEL (reference sequence). CDR3 size: 12 residues. The CDR3 region is CASSQGPYEQYF. The DNA for the CDR3 is TGTGCCAGCAGCCAGGGGCCCTACGAGCAGTACTTC.

This clonotype was observed a handful of times. This chain links TRBV5-1 with TRBJ2-5; 12 nucleotides agree with TRBD1. Per germline, CDR1 SGHRS and CDR2 YFSETQ. CDR3 length: 17 amino acids. With 5 bases clipped from V and 2 bases from J, the junction kept 10 bases outside the gene matches. The CDR3 DNA reads TGCGCCAGCAGGCCCGGGACAGGGGGCTCCCAACAAGAGACCCAGTACTTC. It translates to CASRPGTGGSQQETQYF.

This clonotype was found once. Sequence at one end of the junction differs from germline and may be a read error. The chain uses TRBV7-7 and TRBJ2-2; no clear D. CDR3 length: 13 amino acids. CDR1 is SSHAT and CDR2 is FNYEAQ in the germline V gene (reference sequence). CDR3 amino acids: CASSLGRSGELFF. For the CDR3, the DNA is TGTGCTAGCAGCTTAGGCCGCTCCGGGGAGCTGTTTTTT.

The chain employs TRBV5-1 and TRBJ1-2; D is unresolved. The length of the CDR3 is 16 residues. Looked up from germline, CDR1 is SGHRS and CDR2 is YFSETQ. Trimming removed 4 bases at V and 4 bases at J, with 20 bases between. The CDR3 sequence is CASSPGTETGTYGYTF. DNA for the CDR3: TGCGCCAGCAGCCCGGGAACCGAAACGGGCACCTATGGCTACACCTTC.

This clonotype appeared a single time. The rearrangement uses TRBV27 and TRBJ2-3, with 12 positions matching TRBD1. CDR1 MNHEY and CDR2 SMNVEV come from the germline V gene (reference sequence). Germline trimming cut 4 bases from V and 5 bases from J; bases unmatched to any gene: 7. There are 16 residues in the CDR3. The CDR3 loop reads CASSSRDRGQGDTQYF. CDR3 DNA: TGTGCCAGCAGTTCCAGGGACAGGGGGCAGGGAGATACGCAGTATTTT.